These 2 T cell receptor beta chains were all obtained from the same sample, sequenced in a study of cytomegalovirus exposure and HLA in healthy donors. The PCR was carried out with 60 Vbeta primers and 13 Jbeta primers. Clones were read by immunoSEQ multiplex PCR, and TCRdb kept only the in-frame ones, dropping some. Here the sample spans about 170,000 clones, around three quarters being singletons. The specimen was PBMCs. The receptors originated from a man in his forties in good health and CMV-seropositive.

This rearrangement joins TRBV7-2 to TRBJ1-4; 11 bases align to TRBD1. The V and J ends lost 0 bases and 11 bases, in that order; junction bases with no gene match: 2. The CDR3 has 14 amino acids. Germline V CDR1 and CDR2: SGHTA, FQGNSA. The CDR3 DNA reads as TGTGCCAGCAGCTTAGCGGACAGGGGGCAGAAACTGTTTTTT. It encodes CASSLADRGQKLFF.

The CDR3 nucleotides are TGTGCCAGCAGCTCCGAGCGGACAGGCTTTAATGAAAAACTGTTTTTT. It codes for CASSSERTGFNEKLFF. The rearrangement uses TRBV7-6 and TRBJ1-4; 7 nucleotides match TRBD1. V lost 4 bases, J lost 4 bases, and 9 bases stayed unmatched. The CDR3 covers 16 residues. Germline V lookup: CDR1 SGHVS, CDR2 FNYEAQ.